One sample yielded the 5 T cell receptor beta chains listed below, sequenced in a study of shared clonotypes between healthy human individuals. Assay: immunoSEQ multiplex PCR; the TCRdb copy retains only in-frame clones and omits some. The sample gives roughly 2.5 million clones, approximately 92% of which show up once; more than 0.12% is in the top ten. The specimen sequenced was naive CD4+ T cells sorted from blood. Subset specified: CD45RA+ positively selected. The receptors originated from a man younger than 35 in good health.

As to this clone: This CDR3 is also generated by other DNA sequences in the sample. This sequence joins TRBV19 and TRBJ2-7; TRBD1 is a possible D gene (6 bases). There are 12 residues in the CDR3. The V gene's germline CDR1 is LNHDA and CDR2 SQIVND (reference sequence). V was clipped by 3 bases and J by 6 bases, with 9 bases between them. Written as DNA, the CDR3 is TGTGCCAGTAGTATCTGGGGGCGCGAGCAGTACTTC. Its protein product is CASSIWGREQYF.

This clone has a single count. The chain carries TRBV30 and TRBJ1-1; the D is unclear. Trimming removed 1 base from V and 4 bases from J, with 16 bases in between. Germline V gene data show CDR1 as GTSNPN and CDR2 as SVGIG (reference sequence). The CDR3 loop spans 15 amino acids. The CDR3, as DNA: TGTGCCTGGAGTGCTGTTGTGACGGGCGCCACTGAAGCTTTCTTT. Protein: CAWSAVVTGATEAFF.

The rearrangement links TRBV5-8 to TRBJ2-1; D unresolved. Trimming took 5 bases from V and 0 from J, leaving 12 bases between them. CDR3 length: 15 amino acids. Germline-derived CDR1 and CDR2 are SGHTS and YDEGEE. The CDR3 nucleotides read TGTGCCAGCAGAAACGACGGAAGCTCCTACAATGAGCAGTTCTTC. This gives the protein CASRNDGSSYNEQFF.

J is TRBJ1-4 and V is TRBV7-9; TRBD1 might be the D (5 bases). CDR1 and CDR2 (germline): SEHNR, FQNEAQ (reference sequence). Trimming shortened V by 1 base and J by 7 bases, and 10 bases separated the two germline ends. There are 14 residues in the CDR3. CDR3 region: CASSLGGGREKLFF. The CDR3 nucleotides are TGTGCCAGCAGCTTAGGGGGCGGGCGTGAAAAACTGTTTTTT.

The chain is built from TRBV28 and TRBJ1-5; 11 bases line up with TRBD1. Trimming at V came to 7 bases and at J to 2 bases, leaving 7 bases not matched to a gene. The CDR3 covers 16 residues. Per the germline V gene, CDR1 is MDHEN and CDR2 is SYDVKM. The CDR3, as DNA: TGTGCCAGCATCCGGACAGGGGGCCAGGGCAATCAGCCCCAGCATTTT. Translation: CASIRTGGQGNQPQHF.